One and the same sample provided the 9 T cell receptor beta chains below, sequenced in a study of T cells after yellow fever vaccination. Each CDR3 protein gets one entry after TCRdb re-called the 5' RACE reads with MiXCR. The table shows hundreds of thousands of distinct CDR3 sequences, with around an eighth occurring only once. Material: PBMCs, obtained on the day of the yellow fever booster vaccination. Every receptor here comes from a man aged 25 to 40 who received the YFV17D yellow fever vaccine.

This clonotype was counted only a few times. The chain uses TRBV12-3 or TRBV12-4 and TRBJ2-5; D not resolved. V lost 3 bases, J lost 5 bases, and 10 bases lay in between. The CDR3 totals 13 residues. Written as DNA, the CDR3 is TGTGCCAGCAGTTTTTTCTATACGGAGACCCAGTACTTC. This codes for CASSFFYTETQYF.

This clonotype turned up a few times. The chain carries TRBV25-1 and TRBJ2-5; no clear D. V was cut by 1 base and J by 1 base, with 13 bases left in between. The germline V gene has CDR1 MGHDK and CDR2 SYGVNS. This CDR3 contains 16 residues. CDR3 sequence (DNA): TGTGCCAGCAGTGAATCCGGCTTACACCCCCAAGAGACCCAGTACTTC. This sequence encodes CASSESGLHPQETQYF.

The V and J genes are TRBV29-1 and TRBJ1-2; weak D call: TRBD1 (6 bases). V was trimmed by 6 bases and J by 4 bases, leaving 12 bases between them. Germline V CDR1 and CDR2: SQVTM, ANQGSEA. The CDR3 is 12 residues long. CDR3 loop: CSVADRFYGYTF. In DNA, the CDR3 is TGCAGCGTGGCGGACAGATTCTATGGCTACACCTTC.

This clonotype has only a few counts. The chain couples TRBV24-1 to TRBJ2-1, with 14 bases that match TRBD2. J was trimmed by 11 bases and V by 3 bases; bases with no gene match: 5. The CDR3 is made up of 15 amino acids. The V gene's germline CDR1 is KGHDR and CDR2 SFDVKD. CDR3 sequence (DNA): TGTGCCACCAGTGATGTGACTAGCGGGAGGGCCAAGCAGTTCTTC. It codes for CATSDVTSGRAKQFF.

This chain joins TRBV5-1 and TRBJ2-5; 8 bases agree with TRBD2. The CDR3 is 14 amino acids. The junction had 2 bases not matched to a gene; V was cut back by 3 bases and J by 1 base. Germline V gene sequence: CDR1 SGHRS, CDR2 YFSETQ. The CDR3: CASSWGTSQETQYF. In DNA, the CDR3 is TGCGCCAGCAGCTGGGGGACTAGCCAAGAGACCCAGTACTTC.

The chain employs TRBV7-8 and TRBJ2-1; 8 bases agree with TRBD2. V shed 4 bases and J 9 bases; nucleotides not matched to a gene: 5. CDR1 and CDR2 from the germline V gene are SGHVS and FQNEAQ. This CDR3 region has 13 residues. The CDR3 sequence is CASSSGGGREQFF. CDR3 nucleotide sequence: TGTGCCAGCAGCTCGGGAGGGGGGCGTGAGCAGTTCTTC.

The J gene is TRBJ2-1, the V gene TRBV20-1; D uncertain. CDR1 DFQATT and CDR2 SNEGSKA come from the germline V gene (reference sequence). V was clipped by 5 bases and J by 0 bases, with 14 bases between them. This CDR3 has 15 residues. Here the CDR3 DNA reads TGCAGTGCTCCCCGATCCCAGATCTCCTACAATGAGCAGTTCTTC. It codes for CSAPRSQISYNEQFF.

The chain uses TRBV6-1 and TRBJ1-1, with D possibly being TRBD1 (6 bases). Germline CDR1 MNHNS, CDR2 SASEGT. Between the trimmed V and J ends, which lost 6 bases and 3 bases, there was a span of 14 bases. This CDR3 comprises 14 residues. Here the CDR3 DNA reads TGTGCCAGCAGCGGCACAGGGCTTTACACTGAAGCTTTCTTT. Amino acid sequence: CASSGTGLYTEAFF.

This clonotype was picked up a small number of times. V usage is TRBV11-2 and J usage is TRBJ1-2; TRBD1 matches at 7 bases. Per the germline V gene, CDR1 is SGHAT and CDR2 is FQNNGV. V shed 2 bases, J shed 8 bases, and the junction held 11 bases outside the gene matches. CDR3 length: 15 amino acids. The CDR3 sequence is CASSLPQGHRGGYTF. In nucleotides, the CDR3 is TGTGCCAGCAGCTTACCTCAAGGACACAGGGGCGGCTACACCTTC.